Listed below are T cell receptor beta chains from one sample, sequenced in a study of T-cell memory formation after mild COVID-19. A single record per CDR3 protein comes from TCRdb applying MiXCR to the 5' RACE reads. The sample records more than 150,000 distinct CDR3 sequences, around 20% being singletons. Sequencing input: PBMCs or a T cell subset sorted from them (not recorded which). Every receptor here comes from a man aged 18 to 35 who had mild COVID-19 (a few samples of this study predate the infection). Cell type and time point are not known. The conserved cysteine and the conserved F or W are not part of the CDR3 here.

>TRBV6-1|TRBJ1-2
ASRLQLNYGYT
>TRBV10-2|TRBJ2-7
ASSEGGHEQY
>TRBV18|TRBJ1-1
ASSRWTGTTEAF
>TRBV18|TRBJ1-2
ASSPAGPLLYGYT
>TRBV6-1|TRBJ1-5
ASSEWADQPQH
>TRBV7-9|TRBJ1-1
ASSLVFGTVPNTEAF
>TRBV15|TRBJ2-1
ATSAHGGDPYNEQF
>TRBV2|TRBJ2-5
ASNTGGETQY
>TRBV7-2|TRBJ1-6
ASSSTTDSSPLH
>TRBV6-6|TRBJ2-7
ASSPGPGEQY
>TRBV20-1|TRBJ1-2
SAKTQGIYS
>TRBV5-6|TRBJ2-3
ASSGTGADTQY
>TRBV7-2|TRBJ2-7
ASSLVAGSSYEQY
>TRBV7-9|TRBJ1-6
ASSFSRGHSPLH
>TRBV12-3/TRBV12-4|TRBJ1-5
ASSFNGDQPQH
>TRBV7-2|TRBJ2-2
ASSIRTGPNTGELF
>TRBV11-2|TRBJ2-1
ASSPWLAGGQF